The source of this TCR beta chain is a study of blood T cell repertoires in COVID-19. TCRdb's table, derived via immunoSEQ multiplex PCR, lists solely in-frame clones and lacks some. The sample lists about 59,000 clones, 79% occurring once. The TCR sequence derives from a man between 60 and 75 years old with acute or convalescent COVID-19. Sequenced input: peripheral blood.

In DNA, the CDR3 is TGTGCCAGCGAAAGGACTAGCGGGGGTGGGGAGCAGTTCTTC. Translating it yields CASERTSGGGEQFF. The chain links TRBV9 to TRBJ2-1; 13 bases are shared with TRBD2. CDR3 length: 14 amino acids. Germline assignment: CDR1 SGDLS and CDR2 YYNGEE. V lost 7 bases and J lost 10; bases outside the gene matches: 8.